Below are 30 T cell receptor beta chains sequenced from a single sample in a study of shared clonotypes between healthy human individuals. The method was immunoSEQ multiplex PCR; TCRdb's version includes in-frame clones alone and lacks a portion of them. The repertoire holds over a million clones, with more than 75% as singletons. Sequenced sample: memory CD4+ T cells from PBMCs. The sample's subset: CD45RA-negative fraction. These receptors came from a man between 18 and 29 years old in good health. Some clones in this sample may be carry-over from other donors' samples.

V is TRBV7-2 and J is TRBJ2-3; D ambiguous. Germline V gene sequence: CDR1 SGHTA, CDR2 FQGNSA. This CDR3 has 13 amino acids. V was clipped by 7 bases and J by 2 bases, with 10 bases between them. The chain's CDR3 is CASNQGFTDTQYF. The CDR3 nucleotides read TGTGCCAGCAATCAAGGGTTCACAGATACGCAGTATTTT.

This sequence joins TRBV11-3 and TRBJ2-3; TRBD1 aligns across 7 bases. CDR3 length equals 12 residues. Germline loops: CDR1 SGHNT, CDR2 YENEEA. V shed 6 bases and J 4 bases; nucleotides not matched to a gene: 1. CDR3: CASSTGADTQYF. In DNA form, the CDR3 reads TGTGCCAGCAGTACAGGGGCAGATACGCAGTATTTT.

This chain joins TRBV28 and TRBJ2-7, with 7 bases that match TRBD1. The CDR3 is made up of 14 amino acids. The germline V gene encodes CDR1 MDHEN and CDR2 SYDVKM. V dropped 6 bases and J dropped 3; count of bases not matched to a gene: 8. The chain's CDR3 is CASSLQGQNYEQYF. DNA for the CDR3: TGTGCCAGCAGCCTACAGGGACAGAACTACGAGCAGTACTTC.

Here the CDR3 DNA reads TGTGCCAGCAGATCTCGGGCCGGAGGATACTATGGCTACACCTTC. Protein product: CASRSRAGGYYGYTF. The chain has TRBV28 and TRBJ1-2, with D uncertain. V dropped 6 bases and J dropped 3 bases, with 17 bases sitting between them. Germline-derived CDR1 and CDR2 are MDHEN and SYDVKM. The CDR3 is 15 amino acids.

The chain recombines TRBV29-1 with TRBJ2-5; D perhaps matches TRBD2 (5 bases). Deletions cut 7 bases from V and 5 bases from J, with 17 bases between. The CDR3 runs to 13 residues. CDR1 is SQVTM, CDR2 ANQGSEA, per germline. The CDR3 spells CSAQSPRRETQYF. The CDR3, as DNA: TGCAGCGCCCAGTCCCCTCGGAGGGAGACCCAGTACTTC.

V usage is TRBV4-3 and J usage is TRBJ2-5; D unclear. The length of the CDR3 is 16 residues. V lost 1 base and J 4 bases, leaving 16 bases between the germline ends. CDR1 LGHNA and CDR2 YSLEER come from the germline V gene. For the CDR3, the DNA is TGCGCCAGCAGCCAAGGCTTGGCCGGCCGCGGAGAGACCCAGTACTTC. This codes for CASSQGLAGRGETQYF.

V usage is TRBV25-1 and J usage is TRBJ2-7; D unclear. Trimming removed 0 bases from V and 7 bases from J, with 4 bases in between. In germline, CDR1 is MGHDK, CDR2 SYGVNS. The CDR3 has 11 amino acids. CDR3 sequence: CASSEYWEQYF. CDR3 nucleotide sequence: TGTGCCAGCAGTGAATATTGGGAGCAGTACTTC.

The chain recombines TRBV6-5 with TRBJ2-1; D gene ambiguous. V was pared by 5 bases and J by 8 bases, with 7 bases between. The CDR3 is 11 amino acids. Germline V lookup: CDR1 MNHEY, CDR2 SVGAGI. This CDR3 reads CASSQGHEQFF. The CDR3 DNA reads TGTGCCAGCAGTCAAGGACATGAGCAGTTCTTC.

The V call is TRBV10-3, the J call TRBJ2-7; TRBD1 aligns across 8 bases. This CDR3 is 14 amino acids long. Per the germline V gene, CDR1 is ENHRY and CDR2 is SYGVKD. The J segment lost 3 bases and the V segment lost 6 bases, leaving 7 bases of the junction unmatched. The CDR3 sequence is CAISRGQGYYEQYF. The CDR3, as DNA: TGTGCCATCAGCCGTGGACAGGGCTACTACGAGCAGTACTTC.

V is TRBV5-1 and J is TRBJ2-2; D might be TRBD1 (6 bases). Per germline, CDR1 SGHRS and CDR2 YFSETQ. Trimming stripped 2 bases from V and 0 bases from J, with 11 bases between. The CDR3 loop spans 16 amino acids. In DNA, the CDR3 is TGCGCCAGCAGCTTTTTCAGGGGCGCGAACACCGGGGAGCTGTTTTTT. Translating it yields CASSFFRGANTGELFF.

A remark on this clone: Germline is not matched at one junction end, which may reflect a read error. This chain uses TRBV7-9 with TRBJ2-4; TRBD1 matches at 7 bases. This CDR3 comprises 11 residues. Germline lookup yields CDR1 SEHNR and CDR2 FQNEAQ (reference sequence). Here the CDR3 DNA reads TGTGCCAGCAGCCGGACAGGAGGCAGGGACTTC. This sequence encodes CASSRTGGRDF.

The chain carries TRBV4-2 and TRBJ2-5; possibly TRBD1 for D (6 bases). This CDR3 is 17 amino acids long. CDR1 is LGHNA, CDR2 YNFKEQ, per germline. Trimming pared 4 bases from V and 1 base from J, leaving 19 bases between. The CDR3 sequence is CASSRRTTGIIQETQYF. DNA for the CDR3: TGTGCCAGCAGCCGACGAACCACAGGGATAATCCAAGAGACCCAGTACTTC.

The chain is built from TRBV9 and TRBJ1-3; D uncertain. The V gene lost 2 bases and the J gene lost 0 bases, with 9 bases spanning the gap. This CDR3 has 15 residues. Germline V gene data show CDR1 as SGDLS and CDR2 as YYNGEE. CDR3 residues: CASSVRGDSGNTIYF. CDR3 DNA: TGTGCCAGCAGCGTCAGAGGTGACTCTGGAAACACCATATATTTT. Full variable domain (outside the CDR3, taken from reference TRBV9 and TRBJ1-3): DSGVTQTPKHLITATGQRVTLRCSPRSGDLSVYWYQQSLDQGLQFLIQYYNGEERAKGNILERFSAQQFPDLHSELNLSSLELGDSALYFCASSVRGDSGNTIYFGEGSWLTVV.

This chain links TRBV28 with TRBJ2-7, with D uncertain. CDR1 and CDR2 (germline): MDHEN, SYDVKM. This CDR3 is built from 14 residues. V lost 6 bases and J lost 2, with 14 bases in between. This CDR3 reads CASRLVVGTYEQYF. The DNA of the CDR3 is TGTGCCAGCAGGCTAGTGGTTGGGACCTACGAGCAGTACTTC.

The rearrangement joins TRBV29-1 to TRBJ2-7, with D maybe TRBD1 (6 bases). Trimming took 4 bases from V and 4 from J, leaving 11 bases between them. Per the germline V gene, CDR1 is SQVTM and CDR2 is ANQGSEA. This CDR3 has 12 residues. CDR3 in DNA: TGCAGCGTTGTTGGGACACCTTACGAGCAGTACTTC. It codes for CSVVGTPYEQYF.

The rearrangement joins TRBV29-1 to TRBJ2-1, with a possible D match to TRBD2 (7 bases). V was clipped by 6 bases and J by 12 bases, with 12 bases between them. There are 10 residues in the CDR3. The germline V gene encodes CDR1 SQVTM and CDR2 ANQGSEA. The CDR3 DNA is TGCAGCGTGGCAGGGGAGGGGCAGTTCTTC. Translation: CSVAGEGQFF.

Ten or more counts support this clone. The rearrangement joins TRBV2 to TRBJ2-2; D is possibly TRBD1 (5 bases). V was pared by 3 bases and J by 2 bases, with 13 bases between. The CDR3 is made up of 16 amino acids. The germline CDR1 and CDR2 sequences are SNHLY and FYNNEI. CDR3 loop: CASSEGRSINTGELFF. In nucleotides, the CDR3 is TGTGCCAGCAGTGAGGGGCGGTCCATTAACACCGGGGAGCTGTTTTTT.

The chain uses TRBV10-3 and TRBJ2-1, with TRBD2 identical over 9 bases. V was pared by 4 bases and J by 7 bases, with 5 bases of the junction left unmatched. The CDR3 runs to 14 residues. Per germline, CDR1 ENHRY and CDR2 SYGVKD. The CDR3 reads CAISVAGGPNEQFF. In nucleotides, the CDR3 is TGTGCCATCAGTGTGGCGGGAGGGCCAAATGAGCAGTTCTTC.

V is TRBV2 and J is TRBJ2-6; D possibly uses TRBD1 or TRBD2 (6 bases each). The germline V gene encodes CDR1 SNHLY and CDR2 FYNNEI. Trimming removed 6 bases from V and 2 bases from J, with 8 bases in between. This CDR3 spans 14 amino acids. CDR3 nucleotide sequence: TGTGCCAGCAGGAGGGGGGCTGGGGCCAACGTCCTGACTTTC. This codes for CASRRGAGANVLTF. Full variable domain (missing parts from reference TRBV2 and TRBJ2-6): EPEVTQTPSHQVTQMGQEVILRCVPISNHLYFYWYRQILGQKVEFLVSFYNNEISEKSEIFDDQFSVERPDGSNFTLKIRSTKLEDSAMYFCASRRGAGANVLTFGAGSRLTVL.

The chain combines TRBV19 with TRBJ1-1, with unresolved D. CDR3 length equals 11 residues. CDR1 is LNHDA and CDR2 is SQIVND in the germline V gene (reference sequence). V dropped 3 bases and J dropped 7 bases, with 6 bases sitting between them. As DNA, the CDR3 is TGTGCCAGTAGTATCAACGGTGAAGCTTTCTTT. It yields the protein CASSINGEAFF. The whole variable domain, filled in from reference TRBV19 and TRBJ1-1, reads DGGITQSPKYLFRKEGQNVTLSCEQNLNHDAMYWYRQDPGQGLRLIYYSQIVNDFQKGDIAEGYSVSREKKESFPLTVTSAQKNPTAFYLCASSINGEAFFGQGTRLTVV.

This clone was recorded a few times. CDR3 sequence reads: CASSPRGSYEQYF. The CDR3, as DNA: TGTGCCAGCAGCCCCCGCGGATCCTACGAGCAGTACTTC. The chain employs TRBV7-8 and TRBJ2-7; D is ambiguous. The germline gives CDR1 SGHVS, CDR2 FQNEAQ. V was clipped by 5 bases and J by 1 base, with 9 bases between them. The CDR3 sequence is 13 residues long.

This clone appeared many times. The chain links TRBV9 to TRBJ2-3; 9 nucleotides match TRBD1. The CDR3 runs to 16 residues. Germline V lookup: CDR1 SGDLS, CDR2 YYNGEE. V was clipped by 2 bases and J by 9 bases; unmatched bases: 13. The DNA of the CDR3 is TGTGCCAGCAGCGTGGCCGGAAGGACAGGGGAGATGACGCAGTATTTT. Its protein product is CASSVAGRTGEMTQYF.

The CDR3 nucleotides are TGTGCCAGCAGCAGCGCCACTAGCGGGAGGAACACCGGGGAGCTGTTTTTT. It specifies CASSSATSGRNTGELFF. This chain joins TRBV5-4 and TRBJ2-2; TRBD2 matches 11 bases. The length of the CDR3 is 17 residues. Germline values: CDR1 SGHNT, CDR2 YYREEE (reference sequence). The ends lost 4 bases at V and 1 base at J; junction bases unmatched: 6.

V is TRBV14 and J is TRBJ2-7, with 8 nucleotides matching TRBD1. The ends lost 3 bases at V and 4 bases at J; junction bases unmatched: 5. The CDR3 contains 14 residues. Per the germline V gene, CDR1 is SGHDN and CDR2 is FVKESK. CDR3: CASSQGQEGYEQYF. In DNA form, the CDR3 reads TGTGCCAGCAGCCAGGGACAGGAGGGATACGAGCAGTACTTC.

This rearrangement joins TRBV14 to TRBJ1-5, with unresolved D. From germline, CDR1 is SGHDN and CDR2 FVKESK. CDR3 length equals 13 residues. V was cut by 0 bases and J by 9 bases, with 9 bases left in between. The CDR3 DNA is TGTGCCAGCAGCCAAGATCGCTGGGGGCCCCAGCATTTT. Its translation: CASSQDRWGPQHF.

The genes are TRBV27 and TRBJ2-5, with 7 nucleotides matching TRBD1. This CDR3 spans 13 amino acids. V lost 4 bases and J lost 7; bases outside the gene matches: 6. The germline gives CDR1 MNHEY, CDR2 SMNVEV (reference sequence). The CDR3 loop reads CASSSTGIGTQYF. The DNA for the CDR3 is TGTGCCAGCAGTTCGACAGGGATTGGGACCCAGTACTTC.

CDR3 nucleotide sequence: TGTGCCAGCAGCCAACTAGCGGGCGGACCCTACAATGAGCAGTTCTTC. This translates into CASSQLAGGPYNEQFF. The chain employs TRBV14 and TRBJ2-1, with TRBD2 identical over 8 bases. The CDR3 runs to 16 residues. Losses at the gene ends were 2 bases for V and 2 bases for J; bases not matched to a gene: 5. Per germline, CDR1 SGHDN and CDR2 FVKESK.

The chain employs TRBV5-1 and TRBJ2-5; no definite D call. Gene TRBJ2-7 matches the end of the DNA better, so the J call may be wrong. The length of the CDR3 is 15 residues. Germline CDR1 and CDR2: SGHRS and YFSETQ. The DNA of the CDR3 is TGCGCCAGCAGCTTGGCTGTCGGCCCCACCTACGAGCAGTACTTC. Protein: CASSLAVGPTYEQYF.

V is TRBV11-2 and J is TRBJ1-2; a weak D match, TRBD1 (5 bases). The CDR3 is 14 residues long. CDR1 SGHAT and CDR2 FQNNGV come from the germline V gene. Between the trimmed V and J ends, which lost 3 bases and 4 bases, there was a span of 12 bases. The CDR3 bases are TGTGCCAGCAGCTTTACTCAGGGTACCTATGGCTACACCTTC. It encodes CASSFTQGTYGYTF. The whole variable domain, filled in from reference TRBV11-2 and TRBJ1-2, reads EAGVAQSPRYKIIEKRQSVAFWCNPISGHATLYWYQQILGQGPKLLIQFQNNGVVDDSQLPKDRFSAERLKGVDSTLKIQPAKLEDSAVYLCASSFTQGTYGYTFGSGTRLTVV.

This clone came up many times. V gene TRBV29-1 combines with J gene TRBJ1-1; D is perhaps TRBD1 (6 bases). The CDR3 spans 13 residues. Germline V lookup: CDR1 SQVTM, CDR2 ANQGSEA. Trimming took 6 bases from V and 5 from J, leaving 16 bases between them. Here the CDR3 reads CSVNTGSGTEAFF. CDR3 nucleotide sequence: TGCAGCGTCAACACAGGGAGTGGGACTGAAGCTTTCTTT.